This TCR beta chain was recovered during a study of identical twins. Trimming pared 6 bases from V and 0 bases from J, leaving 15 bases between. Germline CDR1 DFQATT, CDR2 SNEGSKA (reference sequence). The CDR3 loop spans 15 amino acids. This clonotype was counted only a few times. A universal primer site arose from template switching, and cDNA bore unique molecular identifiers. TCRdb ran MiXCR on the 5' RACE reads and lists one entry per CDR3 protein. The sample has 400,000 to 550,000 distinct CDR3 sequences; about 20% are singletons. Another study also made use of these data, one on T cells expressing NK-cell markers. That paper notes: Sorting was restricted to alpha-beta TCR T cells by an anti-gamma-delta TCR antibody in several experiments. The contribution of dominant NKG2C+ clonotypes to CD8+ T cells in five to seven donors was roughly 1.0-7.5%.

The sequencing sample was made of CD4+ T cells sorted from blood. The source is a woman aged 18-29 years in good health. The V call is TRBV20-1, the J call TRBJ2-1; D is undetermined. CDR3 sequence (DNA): TGCAGTGCCCTCCGACTCGAAAGCTCCTACAATGAGCAGTTCTTC. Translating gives CSALRLESSYNEQFF.